This TCR beta chain was sequenced in a study of CD8 T cells in ankylosing spondylitis (dated by TCRdb to 2016 to 2017). Describing the broader study: The study profiled T cell receptor beta repertoires in healthy donors and ankylosing spondylitis patients to find disease-linked TCR variants. The full study cohort was made up of about 25 ankylosing spondylitis patients and fewer than 120 healthy donors. Peripheral blood was sampled, and synovial fluid was also collected from ankylosing spondylitis patients. The paper's findings and limits, for the study overall: In peripheral blood, the disease-linked clones were found at relatively low frequencies and had a CD8+ phenotype. A TCR beta motif made up of several highly homologous amino acid variants appeared to be characteristic of blood from ankylosing spondylitis patients. Some of the motif variants had been reported before in the synovial fluid and blood of reactive arthritis patients, a finding that suggests common disease-initiation mechanisms. According to the report, matched synovial fluid samples from ankylosing spondylitis patients were significantly enriched for the disease-linked clones.

Sequenced using an Illumina HiSeq 2500. Quantitative 5'-RACE with molecular barcodes was used to prepare TCR beta libraries. The authors processed their data as follows. Disease-linked TCR variants were identified with a new computational method built on a probabilistic model of VDJ rearrangement. TCRdb took the public reads, trimmed them with fastp at Q25, ran MiXCR for clone calling and kept in-frame beta chains. Each CDR3 protein gets just one entry, which takes the most common genes and DNA from the rows behind it. TCRdb, not the authors, supplied the V and J calls. This sample gives about 210,000 distinct CDR3 sequences in total; 6% to 8.5% of them show up just once. The top ten clones comprise more than 13% of the sample. This clonotype appeared many times. It lacks a known antigen. No qualities accompany the bases; no much larger clone lies one base away. Spanning cysteine to phenylalanine, the CDR3 consists of 12 amino acids. Only the CDR3 part of the read is kept: 36 bases, read in frame from the first base. V is cut by 5 bases and J by 5 bases, and the space between the germline ends is 9 bases. CDR1 and CDR2 (SEHNR, FQNEAQ) derive from the germline V gene (reference sequence).

This receptor was obtained from a male donor with ankylosing spondylitis. The sequencing sample was made of blood, either unsorted or a sorted T cell fraction (not recorded which). This chain is built from TRBV7-9 and TRBJ2-5, with the D gene too uncertain to name. In nucleotide form, the sequence is TGTGCCAGCAGCCAAATTGGCGAGACCCAGTACTTC. Its amino acids are CASSQIGETQYF.